These 23 T cell receptor beta chains originate from one sample sequenced in a study of OX40 agonist ivuxolimab in advanced cancers. Method: immunoSEQ multiplex PCR; TCRdb's copy keeps in-frame clones and lacks some. This sample has around 78,000 clones, with over 75% found just once. The starting material was CD4+ or CD8+ T cells sorted from blood, obtained in a trial of the OX40 agonist ivuxolimab. These receptor sequences come from an adult with an advanced solid tumor such as melanoma, head and neck, liver or kidney cancer.

CDR3 in amino acids: CASSPETGSGYGYTF. Here the CDR3 DNA reads TGCGCCAGCAGCCCTGAGACAGGGTCGGGCTATGGCTACACCTTC. The rearrangement links TRBV5-1 to TRBJ1-2; 7 nucleotides line up with TRBD1. Looked up from germline, CDR1 is SGHRS and CDR2 is YFSETQ. This CDR3 has 15 residues. V shed 4 bases and J 4 bases; nucleotides not matched to a gene: 10. Drawing the rest from reference TRBV5-1 and TRBJ1-2, the complete variable domain is KAGVTQTPRYLIKTRGQQVTLSCSPISGHRSVSWYQQTPGQGLQFLFEYFSETQRNKGNFPGRFSGRQFSNSRSEMNVSTLELGDSALYLCASSPETGSGYGYTFGSGTRLTVV.

J is TRBJ2-3 and V is TRBV20-1; D uncertain. The CDR3 is 11 residues long. Trimming removed 2 bases at V and 7 bases at J, with 7 bases between. Germline-derived CDR1 and CDR2 are DFQATT and SNEGSKA (reference sequence). DNA of the CDR3: TGCAGTGCTAGAACCCGATATACGCAGTATTTT. Translation: CSARTRYTQYF.

This clone was picked up one time. The chain combines TRBV7-8 with TRBJ1-1; tentatively, D is TRBD1 (6 bases). Between the trimmed V and J ends, which lost 4 bases and 1 base, there was a span of 13 bases. Germline loops: CDR1 SGHVS, CDR2 FQNEAQ. The CDR3 runs to 15 residues. This chain's CDR3 is CASSSRTVGNTEAFF. CDR3 nucleotide sequence: TGTGCCAGCAGCTCTCGGACAGTAGGGAACACTGAAGCTTTCTTT.

V gene TRBV19 combines with J gene TRBJ1-3, with D perhaps TRBD1 (5 bases). Germline CDR1 and CDR2: LNHDA and SQIVND (reference sequence). The CDR3 has 17 amino acids. Trimming took 1 base from V and 4 from J, leaving 17 bases between them. The CDR3 sequence: CASSIVGQTSLGNTIYF. For the CDR3, the DNA is TGTGCCAGTAGTATAGTGGGGCAGACCTCGCTGGGAAACACCATATATTTT.

CDR3 DNA: TGTGCCAGCAGTGAGCGACAGAACACTGAAGCTTTCTTT. Protein product: CASSERQNTEAFF. This chain links TRBV6-1 with TRBJ1-1; D uncertain. The CDR3 runs 13 residues. Germline CDR1 is MNHNS and CDR2 is SASEGT. The V gene lost 3 bases and the J gene lost 1 base, with 6 bases spanning the gap.

The CDR3 is CASSLLGRGGNLAKNIQYF. In DNA, the CDR3 is TGCGCCAGCAGCCTACTGGGACGGGGGGGAAACTTAGCCAAAAACATTCAGTACTTC. The chain links TRBV4-3 to TRBJ2-4; 8 positions match TRBD2. The trim removed 4 bases at V and 0 bases at J, leaving 14 bases unmatched. Per the germline V gene, CDR1 is LGHNA and CDR2 is YSLEER. CDR3 size: 19 residues.

This chain uses TRBV15 with TRBJ1-4, with D unresolved. Germline V gives CDR1 LNHNV, CDR2 YYDKDF (reference sequence). CDR3 length equals 14 residues. V lost 1 base to trimming and J lost 3 bases, with 6 bases between them. The CDR3 nucleotides are TGTGCCACCAGCAGAGGGGTGGCTAATGAAAAACTGTTTTTT. This translates into CATSRGVANEKLFF. Combining the CDR3 with reference TRBV15 and TRBJ1-4 gives the whole variable domain DAMVIQNPRYQVTQFGKPVTLSCSQTLNHNVMYWYQQKSSQAPKLLFHYYDKDFNNEADTPDNFQSRRPNTSFCFLDIRSPGLGDTAMYLCATSRGVANEKLFFGSGTQLSVL.

The J gene is TRBJ1-1, the V gene TRBV29-1; TRBD1 is a possible D gene (5 bases). CDR3 length: 12 amino acids. The V end lost 7 bases, the J end lost 4 bases, and 13 bases lay between the germline ends. Germline assignment: CDR1 SQVTM and CDR2 ANQGSEA. The CDR3: CSAVGDGTEAFF. In nucleotides, the CDR3 is TGCAGCGCCGTAGGGGACGGCACTGAAGCTTTCTTT.

The rearrangement uses TRBV21-1 and TRBJ2-7; the table names TRBD1, a call not compared with the DNA. TRBV21-1 is labeled a pseudogene. CDR3 size: 16 residues. CDR3 in DNA: TGTGCCAGCAGCAGGACAGCCGATGGGGCCCGCTACGAGCAGTACTTC. Translation: CASSRTADGARYEQYF.

The chain couples TRBV7-9 to TRBJ2-2; possibly TRBD1 for D (5 bases). V shed 6 bases and J shed 3 bases, with 11 bases lying between them. Germline CDR1 SEHNR, CDR2 FQNEAQ (reference sequence). The length of the CDR3 is 14 residues. CDR3 amino acids: CASSLQGDTGELFF. The CDR3 DNA is TGTGCCAGCAGTCTTCAGGGTGACACCGGGGAGCTGTTTTTT.

The chain has TRBV6-5 and TRBJ2-7; D is perhaps TRBD2 (6 bases). Germline-derived CDR1 and CDR2 are MNHEY and SVGAGI. V was trimmed by 8 bases and J by 7 bases, leaving 18 bases between them. The CDR3 has 13 amino acids. The CDR3 loop is CASLKMTRGEQYF. The CDR3 nucleotides read TGTGCCAGCCTAAAGATGACTCGGGGGGAGCAGTACTTC.

This clone is medium-sized by share. The chain is built from TRBV29-1 and TRBJ1-2; TRBD1 matches at 7 bases. The V segment lost 3 bases and the J segment 6 bases; nucleotides outside the gene matches: 10. The CDR3 runs 14 residues. The germline CDR1 and CDR2 sequences are SQVTM and ANQGSEA. DNA for the CDR3: TGCAGCGTTGAGTGGTCAGGGGGATTTAATGGCTACACCTTC. As protein: CSVEWSGGFNGYTF.

The rearrangement uses TRBV30 and TRBJ1-4, with D maybe TRBD1 (6 bases). The germline V gene has CDR1 GTSNPN and CDR2 SVGIG (reference sequence). The CDR3 covers 15 residues. Trimming removed 4 bases from V and 4 bases from J, with 16 bases in between. This CDR3 reads CAWTVGAGHNEKLFF. CDR3 DNA sequence: TGTGCCTGGACCGTGGGGGCAGGGCATAATGAAAAACTGTTTTTT.

The gene calls are TRBV10-3 and TRBJ2-3; TRBD2 matches 9 bases. V gave up 4 bases and J gave up 4 bases; unmatched junction bases: 6. Looked up from germline, CDR1 is ENHRY and CDR2 is SYGVKD. The CDR3 totals 15 residues. CDR3 amino acids: CAISVGRGGPDTQYF. The DNA for the CDR3 is TGTGCCATCAGTGTAGGGCGGGGGGGCCCAGATACGCAGTATTTT.

This clone has just a few counts. The V gene is TRBV2, the J gene TRBJ1-4; D not certain. This CDR3 has 13 amino acids. Germline-derived CDR1 and CDR2 are SNHLY and FYNNEI. V was pared by 4 bases and J by 5 bases, with 8 bases between. The CDR3 sequence: CASSGGRNEKLFF. The CDR3 coding sequence is TGTGCCAGCAGTGGTGGTCGAAATGAAAAACTGTTTTTT.

The gene calls are TRBV4-2 and TRBJ2-3, with 10 bases identical to TRBD1. The J segment lost 3 bases and the V segment lost 5 bases, leaving 8 bases of the junction unmatched. Per germline, CDR1 LGHNA and CDR2 YNFKEQ. There are 16 residues in the CDR3. CDR3 coding DNA: TGTGCCAGCAGCGAGGGACAGGGGACGGAGACAGATACGCAGTATTTT. The encoded protein is CASSEGQGTETDTQYF.

The rearrangement uses TRBV2 and TRBJ2-2, with 9 bases identical to TRBD1. The CDR3 covers 15 residues. Per germline, CDR1 SNHLY and CDR2 FYNNEI. V lost 4 bases and J lost 0; bases outside the gene matches: 0. In nucleotides, the CDR3 is TGTGCCAGCAGTGGGACAGGGGCGAACACCGGGGAGCTGTTTTTT. Its protein is CASSGTGANTGELFF.

This clone was counted only a few times. The V gene is TRBV27, the J gene TRBJ1-5, with 8 positions matching TRBD1. Germline V gene sequence: CDR1 MNHEY, CDR2 SMNVEV (reference sequence). This CDR3 region has 16 residues. Unmatched junction bases numbered 16, after V lost 10 bases and J lost 5 bases. CDR3 DNA sequence: TGTGCCACCAAACCCATCTCGGACAGGGTCGATCAGCCCCAGCATTTT. Amino acids: CATKPISDRVDQPQHF.

The chain links TRBV19 to TRBJ1-1, with TRBD1 identical over 7 bases. Per the germline V gene, CDR1 is LNHDA and CDR2 is SQIVND (reference sequence). The CDR3 is 16 residues long. The junction had 8 bases not matched to a gene; V was cut back by 3 bases and J by 1 base. The CDR3 sequence: CASSMDRGRRNTEAFF. The CDR3, as DNA: TGTGCCAGTAGTATGGATAGGGGGCGCAGGAACACTGAAGCTTTCTTT.

Of note for this clone: The junction departs from the called germline gene at one end, perhaps through a read error. This chain links TRBV5-4 with TRBJ1-3; tentative D call: TRBD1 (5 bases). Germline CDR1 is SGHNT and CDR2 is YYREEE (reference sequence). This CDR3 has 15 residues. The CDR3 DNA follows: TGCGCCAGCAGCCCGGGGGTTAGCTCTGGAAACACCATATATTTT. Protein sequence: CASSPGVSSGNTIYF. The variable domain in full, with the rest retrieved from reference TRBV5-4 and TRBJ1-3, is ETGVTQSPTHLIKTRGQQVTLRCSSQSGHNTVSWYQQALGQGPQFIFQYYREEENGRGNFPPRFSGLQFPNYSSELNVNALELDDSALYLCASSPGVSSGNTIYFGEGSWLTVV.

V gene TRBV7-2 combines with J gene TRBJ2-3, with 8 bases matching TRBD1. This CDR3 region has 16 residues. The V and J ends lost 0 bases and 4 bases, in that order; junction bases with no gene match: 6. Looked up from germline, CDR1 is SGHTA and CDR2 is FQGNSA. CDR3 in amino acids: CASSLAGQGAADTQYF. In nucleotides, the CDR3 is TGTGCCAGCAGCTTAGCTGGGCAGGGGGCGGCAGATACGCAGTATTTT.

The chain couples TRBV11-2 to TRBJ1-4, with a weak D call TRBD1 (6 bases). The CDR3 loop spans 13 amino acids. Germline loops: CDR1 SGHAT, CDR2 FQNNGV. The V and J ends lost 1 base and 8 bases respectively, with 8 bases between them. The CDR3 DNA reads as TGTGCCAGCAGCTTAGCCGGACAGGAAAAACTGTTTTTT. Its translation: CASSLAGQEKLFF.

Comment on this clone: A read error may account for a junction end that differs from germline. The chain has TRBV6-6 and TRBJ2-1, with 7 bases that match TRBD1. From germline, CDR1 is MNHNY and CDR2 SVGAGI (reference sequence). The CDR3 spans 14 residues. CDR3 in DNA: TGTGCCAGCAGTTACTCTGAAGGGGACAGAGGCGCCGTCTTC. Amino acids: CASSYSEGDRGAVF.